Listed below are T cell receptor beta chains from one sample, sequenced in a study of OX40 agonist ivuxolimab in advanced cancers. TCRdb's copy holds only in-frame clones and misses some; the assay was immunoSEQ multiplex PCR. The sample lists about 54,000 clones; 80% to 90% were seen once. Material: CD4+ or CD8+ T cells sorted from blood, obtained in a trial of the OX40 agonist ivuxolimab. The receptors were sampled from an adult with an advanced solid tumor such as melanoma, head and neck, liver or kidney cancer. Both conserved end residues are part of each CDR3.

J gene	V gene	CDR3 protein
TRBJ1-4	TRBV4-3	CASSHQYRGDEKLFF
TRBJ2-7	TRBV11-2	CASSPTEMTSYEQYF
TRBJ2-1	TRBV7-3	CASSLGQGSYNEQFF
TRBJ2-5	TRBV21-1	CASSKDDETKETQYF
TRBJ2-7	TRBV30	CAWEVFGEQYF
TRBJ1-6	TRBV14	CASSHGNSPLHF
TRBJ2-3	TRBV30	CAWSQDGLSTDTQYF
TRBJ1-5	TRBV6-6	CASSRANQPQHF
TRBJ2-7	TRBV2	CASGRTGSYEQYF
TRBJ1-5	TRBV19	CASSPGAAWNQPQHF
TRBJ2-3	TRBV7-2	CASSLGQLGTDTQYF
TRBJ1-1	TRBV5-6	CASSGTGKEAFF
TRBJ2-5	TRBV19	CATSAGSIETQYF
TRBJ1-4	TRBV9	CASSEGQGQEKLFF
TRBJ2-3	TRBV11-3	CASSLEGRPTDTQYF
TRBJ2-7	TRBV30	CAWSPPQRSSYEQYF
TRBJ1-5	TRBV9	CASSPGQDYQPQHF
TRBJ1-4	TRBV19	CASSIGLQINEKLFF
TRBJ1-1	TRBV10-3	CAIQKGTNTEAFF
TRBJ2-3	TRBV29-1	CSVGEGTDTQYF
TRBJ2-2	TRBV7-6	CASSVTGGERELFF
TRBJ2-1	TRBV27	CASSTGNNNEQFF
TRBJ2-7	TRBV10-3	CAISGDSPYEQYF
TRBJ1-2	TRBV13	CASSSLLHGGYTF
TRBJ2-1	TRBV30	CAWDHSEGYNEQFF
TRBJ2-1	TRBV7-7	CASSQLSAGGEQFF